The 14 T cell receptor beta chains presented below share a single source sample, sequenced in a study of blood T cell repertoires in COVID-19 (dated by TCRdb to 2019 to 2021). Libraries were prepared through the immunoSEQ multiplex PCR assay. The source is immuneACCESS, and TCRdb retained only in-frame sequences with V and J called. Part of the clones is not carried over; for the studies checked, unresolved V genes explain less than half of this, and the remainder is unexplained. This sample holds about 150,000 clones; 82% were observed only once. In total, the top ten clones hold 12% to 15% of the sample. The material sequenced was peripheral blood. Every receptor here comes from a human donor with acute or convalescent COVID-19. The donor label of this sample is uncertain.

This sequence joins TRBV3-1 (or the pseudogene TRBV3-2) and TRBJ2-5, with 8 bases matching TRBD1. V lost 5 bases and J lost 3; bases outside the gene matches: 8. CDR3 size: 15 residues. CDR1 and CDR2 from the germline V gene are LGHDT and YNNKEL (reference sequence). The CDR3 spells CASSWTGRREETQYF. Written as DNA, the CDR3 is TGTGCCAGCAGCTGGACAGGGCGAAGAGAAGAGACCCAGTACTTC.

Only a few counts were recorded for this clone. This rearrangement joins TRBV15 to TRBJ1-5; D not certain. CDR1 LNHNV and CDR2 YYDKDF come from the germline V gene (reference sequence). Trimming left V 0 bases short and J 6 bases short, with 3 bases between. The CDR3 is made up of 12 amino acids. The CDR3 DNA follows: TGTGCCACCAGCAGAGATAGTCAGCCCCAGCATTTT. Translating it yields CATSRDSQPQHF.

V gene TRBV6-2 or TRBV6-3 combines with J gene TRBJ2-3; D remains ambiguous. Per germline, CDR1 MNHEY and CDR2 SVGEGT. CDR3 length: 12 residues. Trimming shortened V by 2 bases and J by 8 bases, and 8 bases separated the two germline ends. This chain's CDR3 is CASSYEMRTQYF. The CDR3 bases are TGTGCCAGCAGTTACGAAATGCGTACGCAGTATTTT.

The CDR3 bases are TGCGCCAGCAGCTTGGCATCAGGGGGGAACACTGAAGCTTTCTTT. Translated, it gives CASSLASGGNTEAFF. This chain connects TRBV5-1 to TRBJ1-1, with TRBD1 matching over 7 bases. V shed 0 bases and J 1 base; nucleotides not matched to a gene: 3. The CDR3 consists of 15 residues. Germline CDR1 reads SGHRS; CDR2 reads YFSETQ.

The chain combines TRBV19 with TRBJ2-6, with TRBD1 identical over 8 bases. V was pared by 3 bases and J by 0 bases, with 13 bases of the junction left unmatched. The CDR3 sequence is 20 residues long. Per germline, CDR1 LNHDA and CDR2 SQIVND (reference sequence). DNA for the CDR3: TGTGCCAGTAGTATTTTTCCTATAGGACAGGGACTCTCTGGGGCCAACGTCCTGACTTTC. Translating gives CASSIFPIGQGLSGANVLTF.

The genes are TRBV11-1 and TRBJ2-5, with D unresolved. The germline V and J ends were trimmed by 1 base and 5 bases, with 8 bases remaining between them. Germline values: CDR1 SGHAT, CDR2 FQDESV (reference sequence). This CDR3 comprises 13 residues. The CDR3 DNA follows: TGTGCCAGCAGCTTAGGTTCTTTTGAGACCCAGTACTTC. This gives the protein CASSLGSFETQYF.

The chain recombines TRBV18 with TRBJ1-1; 7 bases agree with TRBD1. The germline V gene has CDR1 KGHSH and CDR2 LQKENI. This CDR3 has 19 residues. The junction had 22 bases not matched to a gene; V was cut back by 3 bases and J by 6 bases. In nucleotides, the CDR3 is TGTGCCAGCTCACCCCCCAGGGGGGCAGGGGAACGGGTAGGCGCTGAAGCTTTCTTT. Its translation: CASSPPRGAGERVGAEAFF.

The J gene is TRBJ1-3, the V gene TRBV9; D remains unclear. The CDR3 spans 14 residues. V was trimmed by 0 bases and J by 4 bases, leaving 8 bases between them. Per germline, CDR1 SGDLS and CDR2 YYNGEE. The CDR3 is CASSVEPGGNTIYF. In DNA, the CDR3 is TGTGCCAGCAGCGTAGAGCCAGGCGGAAACACCATATATTTT.

The V call is TRBV28, the J call TRBJ1-2; 7 bases agree with TRBD1. CDR1 is MDHEN and CDR2 is SYDVKM in the germline V gene. Germline trimming cut 6 bases from V and 3 bases from J; bases unmatched to any gene: 4. The CDR3 has 13 residues. This CDR3 reads CASSQGVHYGYTF. CDR3 in DNA: TGTGCCAGCAGCCAGGGGGTGCACTATGGCTACACCTTC.

This clone was found a few times. The V gene is TRBV2, the J gene TRBJ1-6; D ambiguous. The CDR3 loop spans 14 amino acids. The V end was cut by 7 bases, the J end by 3 bases, with 10 bases between. From germline, CDR1 is SNHLY and CDR2 FYNNEI. CDR3 region: CASKERGYNSPLHF. CDR3 in DNA: TGTGCCAGCAAGGAGAGAGGCTATAATTCACCCCTCCACTTT.

The chain employs TRBV29-1 and TRBJ1-2; TRBD1 matches at 9 bases. This CDR3 spans 11 amino acids. Germline values: CDR1 SQVTM, CDR2 ANQGSEA. Trimming at V came to 6 bases and at J to 7 bases, leaving 3 bases not matched to a gene. The CDR3 bases are TGCAGCGTGGGGACAGGGCCTGGCTACACCTTC. Encoded protein: CSVGTGPGYTF. Full variable domain (remainder filled in from reference TRBV29-1 and TRBJ1-2): SAVISQKPSRDICQRGTSLTIQCQVDSQVTMMFWYRQQPGQSLTLIATANQGSEATYESGFVIDKFPISRPNLTFSTLTVSNMSPEDSSIYLCSVGTGPGYTFGSGTRLTVV.

V and J are TRBV6-5 and TRBJ2-1; D is possibly TRBD2 (5 bases). The V and J ends lost 4 bases and 0 bases respectively, with 7 bases between them. Germline CDR1 MNHEY, CDR2 SVGAGI. This CDR3 contains 14 residues. This CDR3 reads CASSSGSSYNEQFF. The CDR3 nucleotides read TGTGCCAGCAGTTCGGGGAGCTCCTACAATGAGCAGTTCTTC.

This chain uses TRBV27 with TRBJ1-5, with a possible D match to TRBD1 (5 bases). This CDR3 is 14 amino acids long. V shed 4 bases and J shed 4 bases, with 11 bases lying between them. Germline V gene sequence: CDR1 MNHEY, CDR2 SMNVEV (reference sequence). CDR3 sequence reads: CASSWGSGNQPQHF. As DNA, the CDR3 is TGTGCCAGCAGTTGGGGCAGTGGTAATCAGCCCCAGCATTTT.

This rearrangement joins TRBV18 to TRBJ2-1; 7 nucleotides match TRBD2. Trimming removed 1 base from V and 7 bases from J; junction bases left unmatched: 10. The germline gives CDR1 KGHSH, CDR2 LQKENI. This CDR3 spans 16 amino acids. The chain's CDR3 is CASSPLTSPRGNEQFF. CDR3 sequence (DNA): TGTGCCAGCTCACCACTGACTAGCCCTCGGGGGAATGAGCAGTTCTTC. Complete variable domain (other parts from reference TRBV18 and TRBJ2-1): NAGVMQNPRHLVRRRGQEARLRCSPMKGHSHVYWYRQLPEEGLKFMVYLQKENIIDESGMPKERFSAEFPKEGPSILRIQQVVRGDSAAYFCASSPLTSPRGNEQFFGPGTRLTVL.